The rows below give T cell receptor beta chains drawn from one sample of a study of shared clonotypes between healthy human individuals. Using immunoSEQ multiplex PCR, the repertoire was profiled, and TCRdb retains in-frame clones only, with some absent. Counted here are 1,400,000 or so clones, about 98.5% occurring once; the ten biggest clones make up 0.36%. The sequencing input was naive CD4+ T cells sorted from blood. All receptors come from a man aged 25 to 40 in good health. Each CDR3 is given without its conserved first and last residue.

TRBJ1-5,TRBV5-5,ASSQGQGSYQPQH
TRBJ1-4,TRBV5-1,ASSVTGQEKLF
TRBJ2-1,TRBV10-3,AISESGTGMRDEQF
TRBJ1-5,TRBV29-1,SVLQGAGQPQH
TRBJ2-7,TRBV7-2,ASSLQLSSYEQY
TRBJ2-3,TRBV7-8,ASSLPGTVTDTQY
TRBJ2-5,TRBV4-2,ASSQPQRERGETQY
TRBJ2-5,TRBV7-2,ASSSTAQETQY
TRBJ2-5,TRBV6-1,ASSDLAGVETQY
TRBJ2-7,TRBV28,ASREGTGVYEQY
TRBJ2-2,TRBV2,ASSGLAGATGELF
TRBJ1-4,TRBV2,ASTATTATNEKLF